This TCR beta chain appears in the sequencing data of a study of blood T cell repertoires in COVID-19. A single count supports this clone. Sequencing was performed with immunoSEQ multiplex PCR; in TCRdb, only in-frame clones are kept and a portion is missing. The table includes about 430,000 clones, approximately 90% detected once. Germline lookup yields CDR1 MDHEN and CDR2 SYDVKM. The CDR3 has 16 residues. The V gene end was trimmed by 7 bases and the J gene end by 2 bases; junction bases not matched to a gene: 8. Input material: PBMCs or T cells enriched from blood (not recorded which). The TCR was taken from a woman in her late teens or twenties who had been exposed to COVID-19. V usage is TRBV28 and J usage is TRBJ1-5, with 10 nucleotides matching TRBD1. DNA of the CDR3: TGTGCCAGCACCCTCCCCGGGACAGGGGGCAATCAGCCCCAGCATTTT. This encodes CASTLPGTGGNQPQHF.